This paragraph reports one TCR beta chain. While unrecorded immune exposures were likely, the donors were nominally healthy when sampled. CDR3 length equals 17 residues. Trimming removed 4 bases at V and 2 bases at J, with 21 bases between. Germline V gives CDR1 GTSNPN, CDR2 SVGIG (reference sequence). This entry is derived from a study of cytomegalovirus exposure and HLA in healthy donors. The PCR employed 60 Vbeta primers together with 13 Jbeta primers. Libraries were prepared by immunoSEQ multiplex PCR; TCRdb keeps only in-frame clonotypes and omits some of them. The sample holds tens of thousands of clones, 70% to 80% seen once.

V gene TRBV30 combines with J gene TRBJ1-3, with D hard to call. The sequence came from a man between 50 and 59 years old in good health and CMV-seropositive. Specimen: PBMCs. In nucleotides, the CDR3 is TGTGCCTGGACCACGCCCTTGTCCCGGAGAGCTGGAAACACCATATATTTT. As protein: CAWTTPLSRRAGNTIYF.